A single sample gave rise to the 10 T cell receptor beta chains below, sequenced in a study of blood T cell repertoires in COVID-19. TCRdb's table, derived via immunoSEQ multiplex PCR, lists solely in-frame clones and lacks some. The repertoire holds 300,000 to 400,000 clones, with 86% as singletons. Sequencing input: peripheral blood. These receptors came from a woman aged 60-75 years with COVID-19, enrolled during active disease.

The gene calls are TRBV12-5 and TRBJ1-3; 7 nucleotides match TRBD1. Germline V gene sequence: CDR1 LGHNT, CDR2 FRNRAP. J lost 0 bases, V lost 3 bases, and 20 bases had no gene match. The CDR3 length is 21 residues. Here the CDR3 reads CASGFSTGQQSYSSSGNTIYF. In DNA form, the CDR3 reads TGTGCTAGTGGTTTCTCAACGGGACAGCAATCGTATTCCTCCTCTGGAAACACCATATATTTT.

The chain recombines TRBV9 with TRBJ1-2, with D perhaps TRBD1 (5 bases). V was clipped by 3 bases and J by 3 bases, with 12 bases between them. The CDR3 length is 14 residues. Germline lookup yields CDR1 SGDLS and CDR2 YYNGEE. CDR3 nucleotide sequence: TGTGCCAGCAGCGGCGGGACTTCGGACTATGGCTACACCTTC. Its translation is CASSGGTSDYGYTF.

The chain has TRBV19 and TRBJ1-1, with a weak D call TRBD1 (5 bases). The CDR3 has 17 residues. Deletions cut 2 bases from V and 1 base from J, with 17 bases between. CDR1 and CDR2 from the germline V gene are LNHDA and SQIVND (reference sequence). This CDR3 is CASSIPGGSVWNTEAFF. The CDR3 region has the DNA TGTGCCAGTAGTATACCGGGGGGGAGCGTATGGAACACTGAAGCTTTCTTT. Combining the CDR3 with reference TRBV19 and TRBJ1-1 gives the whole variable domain DGGITQSPKYLFRKEGQNVTLSCEQNLNHDAMYWYRQDPGQGLRLIYYSQIVNDFQKGDIAEGYSVSREKKESFPLTVTSAQKNPTAFYLCASSIPGGSVWNTEAFFGQGTRLTVV.

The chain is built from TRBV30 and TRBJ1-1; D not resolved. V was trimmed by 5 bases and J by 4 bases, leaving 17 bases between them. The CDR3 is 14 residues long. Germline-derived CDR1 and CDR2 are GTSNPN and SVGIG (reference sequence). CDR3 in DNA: TGTGCCTGGGGTTCAGGACTACCAATCACTGAAGCTTTCTTT. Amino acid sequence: CAWGSGLPITEAFF.

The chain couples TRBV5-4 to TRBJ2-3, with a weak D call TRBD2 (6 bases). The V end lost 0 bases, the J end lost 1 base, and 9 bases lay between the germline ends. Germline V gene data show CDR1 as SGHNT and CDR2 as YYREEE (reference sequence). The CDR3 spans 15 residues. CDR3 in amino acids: CASSLGTTRTDTQYF. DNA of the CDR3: TGTGCCAGCAGCTTGGGGACTACCCGCACAGATACGCAGTATTTT.

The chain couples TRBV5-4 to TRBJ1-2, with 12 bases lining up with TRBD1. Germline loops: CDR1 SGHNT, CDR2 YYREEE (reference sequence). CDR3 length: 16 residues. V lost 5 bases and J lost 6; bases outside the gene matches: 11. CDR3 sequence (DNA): TGTGCCAGCAGGAGTGCCGGGACAGGGGGCGCTGATGGCTACACCTTC. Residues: CASRSAGTGGADGYTF.

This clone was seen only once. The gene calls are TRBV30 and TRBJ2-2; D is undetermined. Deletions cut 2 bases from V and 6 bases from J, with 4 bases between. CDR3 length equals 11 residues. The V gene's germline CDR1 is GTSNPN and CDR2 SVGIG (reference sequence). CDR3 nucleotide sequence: TGTGCCTGGAGTTTCTCCGGGGAGCTGTTTTTT. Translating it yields CAWSFSGELFF. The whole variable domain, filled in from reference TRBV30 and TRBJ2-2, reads SQTIHQWPATLVQPVGSPLSLECTVEGTSNPNLYWYRQAAGRGLQLLFYSVGIGQISSEVPQNLSASRPQDRQFILSSKKLLLSDSGFYLCAWSFSGELFFGEGSRLTVL.

In DNA form, the CDR3 reads TGTGCCAGCAGCCCTAGCGGGGGCCTTCTCTACAATGAGCAGTTCTTC. This sequence encodes CASSPSGGLLYNEQFF. The chain employs TRBV7-2 and TRBJ2-1; 10 positions agree with TRBD2. V was pared by 5 bases and J by 3 bases, with 7 bases of the junction left unmatched. CDR1 is SGHTA, CDR2 FQGNSA, per germline. There are 16 residues in the CDR3.

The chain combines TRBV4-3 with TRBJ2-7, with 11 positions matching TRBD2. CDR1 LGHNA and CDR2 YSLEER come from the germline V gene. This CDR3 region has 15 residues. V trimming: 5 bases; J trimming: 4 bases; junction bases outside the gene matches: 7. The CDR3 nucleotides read TGCGCCAGCAGCTATACTAGCGGGGGCCCATACGAGCAGTACTTC. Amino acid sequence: CASSYTSGGPYEQYF.

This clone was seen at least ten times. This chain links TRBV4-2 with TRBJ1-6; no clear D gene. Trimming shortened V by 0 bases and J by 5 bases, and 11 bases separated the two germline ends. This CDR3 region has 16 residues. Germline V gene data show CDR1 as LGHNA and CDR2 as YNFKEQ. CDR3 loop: CASSQEAANNNSPLHF. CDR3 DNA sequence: TGTGCCAGCAGCCAAGAGGCCGCCAATAATAATTCACCCCTCCACTTT.